This T cell receptor beta chain was sequenced for a study of Graves' ophthalmopathy and Graves' hyperthyroidism. Study-level findings and limits: The model predicted ophthalmopathy progression with 70.59% sensitivity and approximately 72% specificity. Using 13 signatures, a model distinguished ophthalmopathy from stable hyperthyroidism, reaching around 86% sensitivity and approximately 84% specificity.

From RNA, the CDR3 regions of TCR beta chains were amplified and sequenced. Second-round multiplex PCR came after first-round RT-PCR with HTBI primers. TCRdb reprocessed the multiplex PCR reads with MiXCR, giving one entry per CDR3 protein. The table includes more than 1,000,000 distinct CDR3 sequences, 36% detected once. Ineligible for inclusion were patients with other autoimmune diseases, uncontrolled infections, pregnancy or lactation. The CDR3 extends over 17 amino acids. The germline CDR1 and CDR2 sequences are LNHNV and YYDKDF (reference sequence). To note about this clonotype: Its matching antigen is unknown. This sequence may be a read error, since a much larger clone differs from it by one base.

This clonotype was sampled from an adult man with Graves' hyperthyroidism. Material: peripheral blood or thyroid tissue (not recorded which). The chain is built from TRBV15 and TRBJ2-2; tentatively, D is TRBD1 or TRBD2 (5 bases each). CDR3 sequence (DNA): TGTGCCACCGGCAGAGGCGGTGGGGGACCCTCCACCGGGGAGCTGTTTTTT. Translating it yields CATGRGGGGPSTGELFF.